The 26 T cell receptor beta chains below come from one sample, sequenced in a study of cytomegalovirus exposure and HLA in healthy donors. 60 Vbeta and 13 Jbeta primers were used in PCR. Clones were read by immunoSEQ multiplex PCR, and TCRdb kept only the in-frame ones, dropping some. Among approximately 200,000 clones, roughly four fifths were seen once, and the ten largest hold roughly 2.1%. Sequenced material: PBMCs. These receptors came from a woman aged 18 to 35 in good health and CMV-seropositive.

The V and J genes are TRBV19 and TRBJ2-3; tentative D call: TRBD2 (7 bases). Germline assignment: CDR1 LNHDA and CDR2 SQIVND (reference sequence). The CDR3 is 18 amino acids. Trimming left V 7 bases short and J 1 base short, with 24 bases between. Here the CDR3 reads CASTPTWGGAFGTDTQYF. Here the CDR3 DNA reads TGTGCCAGTACCCCCACCTGGGGGGGGGCCTTTGGCACAGATACGCAGTATTTT.

The chain is built from TRBV7-9 and TRBJ1-6; 8 bases line up with TRBD1. V trimming: 3 bases; J trimming: 7 bases; junction bases outside the gene matches: 5. The germline V gene encodes CDR1 SEHNR and CDR2 FQNEAQ (reference sequence). The CDR3 covers 15 residues. The CDR3 protein is CASSFLGQGNSPLHF. For the CDR3, the DNA is TGTGCCAGCAGCTTCCTCGGACAGGGCAATTCACCCCTCCACTTT.

The gene calls are TRBV19 and TRBJ1-1; 7 nucleotides agree with TRBD1. Germline-derived CDR1 and CDR2 are LNHDA and SQIVND (reference sequence). The trim removed 4 bases at V and 2 bases at J, leaving 4 bases unmatched. CDR3 length: 14 amino acids. CDR3 loop: CASSTGQLNTEAFF. The CDR3 coding sequence is TGTGCCAGTAGTACGGGACAGCTAAACACTGAAGCTTTCTTT. The variable domain in full, with the rest retrieved from reference TRBV19 and TRBJ1-1, is DGGITQSPKYLFRKEGQNVTLSCEQNLNHDAMYWYRQDPGQGLRLIYYSQIVNDFQKGDIAEGYSVSREKKESFPLTVTSAQKNPTAFYLCASSTGQLNTEAFFGQGTRLTVV.

The CDR3 region is CASSGQHSNQPQHF. In DNA, the CDR3 is TGTGCCAGCAGTGGACAGCATAGCAATCAGCCCCAGCATTTT. This chain links TRBV6-1 with TRBJ1-5, with a weak D call TRBD1 (5 bases). The V end lost 4 bases, the J end lost 0 bases, and 7 bases lay between the germline ends. CDR3 size: 14 residues. Germline V gives CDR1 MNHNS, CDR2 SASEGT.

This chain connects TRBV9 to TRBJ2-7; no firm D call. The length of the CDR3 is 16 residues. The germline V and J ends were trimmed by 0 bases and 0 bases, with 13 bases remaining between them. Germline assignment: CDR1 SGDLS and CDR2 YYNGEE. The CDR3 coding sequence is TGTGCCAGCAGCGTAGGCCGGAGCGATTACTCCTACGAGCAGTACTTC. Its translation is CASSVGRSDYSYEQYF.

This chain links TRBV4-1 with TRBJ1-6, with TRBD1 identical over 8 bases. CDR1 MGHRA and CDR2 YSYEKL come from the germline V gene. The V segment lost 0 bases and the J segment 10 bases; nucleotides outside the gene matches: 11. The CDR3 has 17 residues. CDR3 coding DNA: TGCGCCAGCAGCCAAGAACAGGGGGACAAGGGAGCCTCACCCCTCCACTTT. It is translated as CASSQEQGDKGASPLHF.

V usage is TRBV5-6 and J usage is TRBJ2-6, with no clear D. This CDR3 has 18 residues. From germline, CDR1 is SGHDT and CDR2 YYEEEE. Between the trimmed V and J ends, which lost 0 bases and 0 bases, there was a span of 13 bases. CDR3 bases: TGTGCCAGCAGCTTGGTCTCGGGTTCGGCCTCTGGGGCCAACGTCCTGACTTTC. Encoded protein: CASSLVSGSASGANVLTF.

The chain couples TRBV15 to TRBJ2-3, with 9 bases aligning to TRBD2. The trim removed 0 bases at V and 1 base at J, leaving 2 bases unmatched. This CDR3 comprises 16 residues. Germline-derived CDR1 and CDR2 are LNHNV and YYDKDF (reference sequence). As DNA, the CDR3 is TGTGCCACCAGCAGAGACTTAGCGGGGGGCACAGATACGCAGTATTTT. It codes for CATSRDLAGGTDTQYF.

This sequence joins TRBV6-5 and TRBJ1-3; D uncertain. Germline CDR1 and CDR2: MNHEY and SVGAGI. This CDR3 comprises 14 residues. Trimming shortened V by 6 bases and J by 0 bases, and 9 bases separated the two germline ends. CDR3 region: CASSKTYSGNTIYF. The CDR3 DNA is TGTGCCAGCAGCAAAACTTACTCTGGAAACACCATATATTTT.

CDR3: CASSLAADGSDTQYF. For the CDR3, the DNA is TGTGCCAGCAGCTTAGCGGCAGACGGGTCAGATACGCAGTATTTT. The chain has TRBV7-2 and TRBJ2-3; D not resolved. Trimming removed 0 bases at V and 4 bases at J, with 11 bases between. Germline-derived CDR1 and CDR2 are SGHTA and FQGNSA. The CDR3 length is 15 residues.

The V and J genes are TRBV7-3 and TRBJ1-1; D is undetermined. Germline-derived CDR1 and CDR2 are SGHTA and FQGTGA. This CDR3 is 15 amino acids long. V gave up 1 base and J gave up 1 base, with 10 bases separating them. CDR3 DNA: TGTGCCAGCAGCTTAAGTCTCGTGGCGAACACTGAAGCTTTCTTT. Translation: CASSLSLVANTEAFF.

This clone has only a few counts. The chain uses TRBV19 and TRBJ2-2; 7 nucleotides agree with TRBD2. The V gene end was trimmed by 3 bases and the J gene end by 0 bases; junction bases not matched to a gene: 4. The CDR3 sequence is 16 residues long. CDR1 and CDR2 from the germline V gene are LNHDA and SQIVND (reference sequence). This CDR3 is CASSMGDYSNTGELFF. Written as DNA, the CDR3 is TGTGCCAGTAGTATGGGGGACTACTCGAACACCGGGGAGCTGTTTTTT.

The chain combines TRBV15 with TRBJ2-1, with a possible D match to TRBD1 (6 bases). The CDR3 runs to 16 residues. Germline assignment: CDR1 LNHNV and CDR2 YYDKDF (reference sequence). The V and J ends lost 2 bases and 6 bases respectively, with 17 bases between them. CDR3 in amino acids: CATSRQQGGSFNEQFF. CDR3 sequence (DNA): TGTGCCACCAGCAGACAACAAGGGGGTAGCTTCAATGAGCAGTTCTTC.

V and J are TRBV7-9 and TRBJ1-2, with TRBD1 as a possible D gene (5 bases). The germline V gene has CDR1 SEHNR and CDR2 FQNEAQ (reference sequence). The V gene lost 8 bases and the J gene lost 8 bases, with 15 bases spanning the gap. This CDR3 is 12 amino acids long. The CDR3 protein is CASSSQGFGYTF. In DNA form, the CDR3 reads TGTGCCAGCTCTTCTCAGGGATTCGGCTACACCTTC.

This sequence joins TRBV6-5 and TRBJ1-1, with D uncertain. The V end lost 4 bases, the J end lost 1 base, and 13 bases lay between the germline ends. The CDR3 has 15 amino acids. CDR1 and CDR2 from the germline V gene are MNHEY and SVGAGI. CDR3 sequence reads: CASSLLGSPNTEAFF. The CDR3 DNA sequence: TGTGCCAGCAGTTTGCTAGGCTCCCCGAACACTGAAGCTTTCTTT.

The genes are TRBV7-9 and TRBJ2-5; 8 positions match TRBD1. The CDR3 spans 14 residues. V lost 2 bases, J lost 3 bases, and 2 bases stayed unmatched. Germline V CDR1 and CDR2: SEHNR, FQNEAQ (reference sequence). The chain's CDR3 is CASSLSTGEETQYF. The CDR3 bases are TGTGCCAGCAGCTTATCGACAGGGGAAGAGACCCAGTACTTC.

This clone was recorded once. This chain uses TRBV6-5 with TRBJ1-2; TRBD1 matches at 10 bases. CDR3 size: 15 residues. From germline, CDR1 is MNHEY and CDR2 SVGAGI. With 6 bases clipped from V and 8 bases from J, the junction kept 12 bases outside the gene matches. CDR3 bases: TGTGCCAGCAGATATCCCAGCGGGACAGGGGAGGGCTACACCTTC. This codes for CASRYPSGTGEGYTF.

Notes on this clone: The same CDR3 also results from other DNA sequences found in this sample. The J gene is TRBJ2-7, the V gene TRBV30, with 7 bases fitting TRBD1. The germline V gene encodes CDR1 GTSNPN and CDR2 SVGIG (reference sequence). The CDR3 is 12 residues long. V shed 1 base, J shed 5 bases, and the junction held 2 bases outside the gene matches. The chain's CDR3 is CAWSAQGDEQYF. The DNA of the CDR3 is TGTGCCTGGAGTGCTCAGGGGGACGAGCAGTACTTC.

V gene TRBV7-9 combines with J gene TRBJ2-2, with 9 bases matching TRBD1. This CDR3 is 19 amino acids long. The V and J ends lost 4 bases and 5 bases, in that order; junction bases with no gene match: 17. CDR1 SEHNR and CDR2 FQNEAQ come from the germline V gene (reference sequence). The CDR3 bases are TGTGCCAGCAGCTCGTCGACAGGGGGAGCCATATGGGGAACCGGGGAGCTGTTTTTT. Translating gives CASSSSTGGAIWGTGELFF.

V gene TRBV28 combines with J gene TRBJ1-2; 12 bases align to TRBD1. Germline trimming cut 10 bases from V and 5 bases from J; bases unmatched to any gene: 8. Looked up from germline, CDR1 is MDHEN and CDR2 is SYDVKM. This CDR3 comprises 14 residues. The CDR3 is CATRDRGRIYGYTF. The CDR3 region has the DNA TGTGCCACCCGGGACAGGGGGCGAATTTATGGCTACACCTTC.

In this sample, this clone turned up once. The V call is TRBV5-6, the J call TRBJ2-1; maybe TRBD1 (6 bases). CDR1 SGHDT and CDR2 YYEEEE come from the germline V gene. The CDR3 spans 14 residues. With 1 base removed from V and 4 bases from J, the gap between germline ends came to 9 bases. The CDR3 nucleotides read TGTGCCAGCAGCTTGTATACAGGGTACAATGAGCAGTTCTTC. Amino acid sequence: CASSLYTGYNEQFF.

This chain's CDR3 is CASSSGHGGNTGELFF. In DNA, the CDR3 is TGCGCCAGCAGCTCAGGACACGGCGGCAACACCGGGGAGCTGTTTTTT. The rearrangement joins TRBV5-1 to TRBJ2-2, with D tentatively TRBD1 (5 bases). There are 16 residues in the CDR3. CDR1 and CDR2 from the germline V gene are SGHRS and YFSETQ. V lost 3 bases and J 2 bases, leaving 14 bases between the germline ends.

The DNA of the CDR3 is TGTGCCAGCAGCTACGTTTACGGGGGGGGGAAAGAGACCCAGTACTTC. It is translated as CASSYVYGGGKETQYF. The chain is built from TRBV5-4 and TRBJ2-5, with TRBD2 matching over 8 bases. Germline V gene data show CDR1 as SGHNT and CDR2 as YYREEE (reference sequence). The CDR3 is 16 residues long. V was pared by 3 bases and J by 3 bases, with 10 bases of the junction left unmatched.

This chain connects TRBV6-6 to TRBJ1-6, with a weak D call TRBD1 (5 bases). This CDR3 has 15 amino acids. Trimming left V 5 bases short and J 6 bases short, with 14 bases between. Germline V gives CDR1 MNHNY, CDR2 SVGAGI (reference sequence). The CDR3, as DNA: TGTGCCAGCAGTCCACACAGGCTCCTTAATTCACCCCTCCACTTT. Its translation: CASSPHRLLNSPLHF.

This clone qualifies as medium-sized. V usage is TRBV13 and J usage is TRBJ2-6, with 7 bases aligning to TRBD1. V was clipped by 5 bases and J by 1 base; unmatched bases: 5. The CDR3 extends over 16 amino acids. CDR1 and CDR2 from the germline V gene are PRHDT and FYEKMQ (reference sequence). The DNA for the CDR3 is TGTGCCAGCAGCAGCTGGACAGGTTCTGGGGCCAACGTCCTGACTTTC. The encoded protein is CASSSWTGSGANVLTF.

The chain employs TRBV6-4 and TRBJ2-3, with TRBD2 as a possible D gene (6 bases). This CDR3 contains 16 residues. Germline-derived CDR1 and CDR2 are MRHNA and SNTAGT. Trimming left V 3 bases short and J 2 bases short, with 15 bases between. CDR3 DNA: TGTGCCAGCAGTGATGGTGGTGGGACTGCCACAGATACGCAGTATTTT. The encoded protein is CASSDGGGTATDTQYF.